The 9 T cell receptor beta chains in this list originate from one sample, sequenced in a study of cytomegalovirus exposure and HLA in healthy donors. The repertoire was sequenced with immunoSEQ multiplex PCR; TCRdb's copy has only in-frame clones and lacks some. The sample lists under 250,000 clones; over 65% were seen once. Sequenced sample: PBMCs. These receptor sequences come from a woman under 30 in good health and CMV-seronegative.

The CDR3 sequence is CASSALARNTGELFF. CDR3 nucleotides: TGTGCCAGTAGTGCCCTAGCGCGGAACACCGGGGAGCTGTTTTTT. This chain connects TRBV19 to TRBJ2-2; D perhaps matches TRBD2 (6 bases). The CDR3 runs to 15 residues. The germline CDR1 and CDR2 sequences are LNHDA and SQIVND (reference sequence). The V and J ends lost 5 bases and 1 base respectively, with 11 bases between them.

This clone was seen once. The chain uses TRBV29-1 and TRBJ1-2; 10 bases map to TRBD1. V trimming: 5 bases; J trimming: 7 bases; junction bases outside the gene matches: 7. This CDR3 region has 13 residues. Germline V gives CDR1 SQVTM, CDR2 ANQGSEA. The CDR3 DNA reads TGCAGCGTTCTCCCCGGGACAGGGGTTGGCTACACCTTC. Translating gives CSVLPGTGVGYTF.

The gene calls are TRBV5-6 and TRBJ1-1, with D perhaps TRBD1 (6 bases). The CDR3 contains 13 residues. Germline values: CDR1 SGHDT, CDR2 YYEEEE. The V gene lost 4 bases and the J gene lost 5 bases, with 12 bases spanning the gap. Here the CDR3 DNA reads TGTGCCAGCAGCCCTGGAGGGGGAACTGAAGCTTTCTTT. Encoded protein: CASSPGGGTEAFF.

V is TRBV6-1 and J is TRBJ2-1, with TRBD2 matching 8 bases. Germline CDR1 MNHNS, CDR2 SASEGT. The CDR3 spans 15 residues. The ends lost 4 bases at V and 9 bases at J; junction bases unmatched: 11. The CDR3 DNA is TGTGCCAGCAGTGCCGGAAGCGGGAGATTTGGTGAGCAGTTCTTC. This codes for CASSAGSGRFGEQFF.

V gene TRBV27 combines with J gene TRBJ2-1; 8 positions match TRBD1. The CDR3 has 17 residues. CDR1 and CDR2 (germline): MNHEY, SMNVEV (reference sequence). The V gene end was trimmed by 5 bases and the J gene end by 1 base; junction bases not matched to a gene: 10. The CDR3 nucleotides read TGTGCCAGCAGTAAGGGCAGGGGGCGATGGTCCTACAATGAGCAGTTCTTC. It is translated as CASSKGRGRWSYNEQFF.

The DNA of the CDR3 is TGCGCCAGCAGCTTGGATTTGGGCGGGGGAAGCACAGATACGCAGTATTTT. Translating it yields CASSLDLGGGSTDTQYF. The chain combines TRBV5-1 with TRBJ2-3; 7 bases agree with TRBD2. This CDR3 contains 17 residues. CDR1 is SGHRS and CDR2 is YFSETQ in the germline V gene. After removal of 0 bases from V and 0 bases from J, the junction contained 7 bases not matched to a gene.

This chain uses TRBV2 with TRBJ2-2; TRBD1 is a possible D gene (5 bases). In germline, CDR1 is SNHLY, CDR2 FYNNEI. The ends were cut back, 10 bases at V and 6 bases at J, with 21 bases in the middle. This CDR3 has 15 residues. The CDR3 bases are TGTGCCATCTCAGAGGAACAGGCTGAATCCGGGGAGCTGTTTTTT. Amino acids: CAISEEQAESGELFF.

The J gene is TRBJ2-3, the V gene TRBV13; the D is unclear. CDR1 is PRHDT and CDR2 is FYEKMQ in the germline V gene (reference sequence). V lost 2 bases to trimming and J lost 3 bases, with 12 bases between them. The CDR3 runs 15 residues. DNA of the CDR3: TGTGCCAGCAGCTTATGGGGTGGCGTAACAGATACGCAGTATTTT. Its protein is CASSLWGGVTDTQYF.

The V and J genes are TRBV6-5 and TRBJ1-5, with D unresolved. The CDR3 consists of 15 residues. In germline, CDR1 is MNHEY, CDR2 SVGAGI. V was clipped by 6 bases and J by 0 bases, with 12 bases between them. The CDR3, as DNA: TGTGCCAGCAGCCTAACGTCGCTTAGCAATCAGCCCCAGCATTTT. Residues: CASSLTSLSNQPQHF.